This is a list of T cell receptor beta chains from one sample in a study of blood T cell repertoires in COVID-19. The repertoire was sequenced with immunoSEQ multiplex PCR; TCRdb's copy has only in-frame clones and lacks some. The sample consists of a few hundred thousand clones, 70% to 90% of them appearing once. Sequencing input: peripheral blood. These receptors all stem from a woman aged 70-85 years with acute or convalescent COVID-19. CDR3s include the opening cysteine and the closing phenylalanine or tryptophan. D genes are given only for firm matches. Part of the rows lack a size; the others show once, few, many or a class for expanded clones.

CDR3aa: CASSPHGGSSYEQYF
CDR3nt: TGCGCCAGCAGCCCCCACGGCGGTAGCTCCTACGAGCAGTACTTC
j_gene: TRBJ2-7
abundance: .
len: 15
v_gene: TRBV5-1
d_gene: .

CDR3aa: CATSDFGTGSYGYTF
CDR3nt: TGTGCCACCAGTGATTTTGGGACAGGGTCTTATGGCTACACCTTC
j_gene: TRBJ1-2
abundance: .
len: 15
v_gene: TRBV24-1
d_gene: TRBD1

CDR3aa: CSAMMGSSGANVLTF
CDR3nt: TGCAGCGCAATGATGGGGAGCTCTGGGGCCAACGTCCTGACTTTC
j_gene: TRBJ2-6
abundance: .
len: 15
v_gene: TRBV29-1
d_gene: .

CDR3aa: CATSPGQVFYEQYF
CDR3nt: TGTGCCACCAGCCCGGGACAGGTGTTTTACGAGCAGTACTTC
j_gene: TRBJ2-7
abundance: .
len: 14
v_gene: TRBV15
d_gene: TRBD1

CDR3aa: CASYLGSNYGYTF
CDR3nt: TGTGCCAGCTATCTCGGGAGTAACTATGGCTACACCTTC
j_gene: TRBJ1-2
abundance: .
len: 13
v_gene: TRBV19
d_gene: .

CDR3aa: CAWSFTGQTEAFF
CDR3nt: TGTGCCTGGAGCTTCACAGGACAGACTGAAGCTTTCTTT
j_gene: TRBJ1-1
abundance: .
len: 13
v_gene: TRBV30
d_gene: .

CDR3aa: CAWSIGQAQFF
CDR3nt: TGTGCCTGGAGTATCGGACAGGCCCAGTTCTTC
j_gene: TRBJ2-1
abundance: .
len: 11
v_gene: TRBV30
d_gene: TRBD1

CDR3aa: CASSFMRGGPPGELFF
CDR3nt: TGTGCCAGCAGCTTTATGCGGGGGGGCCCTCCCGGGGAGCTGTTTTTT
j_gene: TRBJ2-2
abundance: .
len: 16
v_gene: TRBV7-9
d_gene: TRBD2

CDR3aa: CASNPAGGDGELFF
CDR3nt: TGTGCCAGCAACCCAGCGGGGGGGGACGGGGAGCTGTTTTTT
j_gene: TRBJ2-2
abundance: .
len: 14
v_gene: TRBV6-5
d_gene: TRBD2

CDR3aa: CASPLSRQYTGELFF
CDR3nt: TGTGCCAGCCCCCTCTCACGACAGTACACCGGGGAGCTGTTTTTT
j_gene: TRBJ2-2
abundance: .
len: 15
v_gene: TRBV7-2
d_gene: .

CDR3aa: CATSKQENTEAFF
CDR3nt: TGTGCCACCTCTAAACAGGAGAACACTGAAGCTTTCTTT
j_gene: TRBJ1-1
abundance: .
len: 13
v_gene: TRBV6-5
d_gene: .

CDR3aa: CASSIFTNYGYTF
CDR3nt: TGTGCCAGTAGTATTTTCACTAACTATGGCTACACCTTC
j_gene: TRBJ1-2
abundance: .
len: 13
v_gene: TRBV19
d_gene: .

CDR3aa: CPSVRSGTGTYEQYF
CDR3nt: TGCCCCAGCGTACGTTCCGGGACAGGGACCTACGAGCAGTACTTC
j_gene: TRBJ2-7
abundance: .
len: 15
v_gene: TRBV28
d_gene: TRBD1

CDR3aa: CASSLNRGAHEKLFF
CDR3nt: TGCGCCAGCAGCTTGAACAGGGGAGCTCATGAAAAACTGTTTTTT
j_gene: TRBJ1-4
abundance: .
len: 15
v_gene: TRBV5-1
d_gene: TRBD1

CDR3aa: CASSRGSREELFF
CDR3nt: TGTGCCAGCTCCCGTGGATCCAGGGAGGAACTGTTTTTT
j_gene: TRBJ1-4
abundance: .
len: 13
v_gene: TRBV18
d_gene: .

CDR3aa: CSASSSGGTDTQYF
CDR3nt: TGCAGTGCTAGTTCTAGCGGGGGAACAGATACGCAGTATTTT
j_gene: TRBJ2-3
abundance: .
len: 14
v_gene: TRBV20-1
d_gene: TRBD2

CDR3aa: CASSQVAGGTYNEQFF
CDR3nt: TGTGCCAGCAGCCAAGTGGCGGGGGGGACCTACAATGAGCAGTTCTTC
j_gene: TRBJ2-1
abundance: .
len: 16
v_gene: TRBV3-1/TRBV3-2
d_gene: TRBD2

CDR3aa: CASSLATGTYNEQFF
CDR3nt: TGCGCCAGCAGCTTGGCGACAGGGACCTACAATGAGCAGTTCTTC
j_gene: TRBJ2-1
abundance: .
len: 15
v_gene: TRBV5-1
d_gene: TRBD1

CDR3aa: CASSPGQGGYGYTF
CDR3nt: TGTGCCAGCAGCCCGGGACAGGGTGGCTATGGCTACACCTTC
j_gene: TRBJ1-2
abundance: .
len: 14
v_gene: TRBV7-9
d_gene: TRBD1

CDR3aa: CASSLQVGNEKLFF
CDR3nt: TGTGCCAGCAGCCTGCAGGTCGGTAATGAAAAACTGTTTTTT
j_gene: TRBJ1-4
abundance: .
len: 14
v_gene: TRBV7-9
d_gene: .

CDR3aa: CATSRRLAGEYNEQFF
CDR3nt: TGTGCCACCAGCAGGCGACTAGCGGGGGAGTACAATGAGCAGTTCTTC
j_gene: TRBJ2-1
abundance: .
len: 16
v_gene: TRBV15
d_gene: TRBD2

CDR3aa: CASSKGAAGSPLHF
CDR3nt: TGTGCCAGCAGCAAGGGGGCGGCGGGTTCACCCCTCCACTTT
j_gene: TRBJ1-6
abundance: once
len: 14
v_gene: TRBV7-3
d_gene: TRBD1

CDR3aa: CASSSPPERRHYGYTF
CDR3nt: TGTGCCAGCAGCTCACCCCCGGAACGGCGGCACTATGGCTACACCTTC
j_gene: TRBJ1-2
abundance: .
len: 16
v_gene: TRBV13
d_gene: .

CDR3aa: CAISESGYEQYF
CDR3nt: TGTGCCATCAGTGAGTCCGGCTACGAGCAGTACTTC
j_gene: TRBJ2-7
abundance: .
len: 12
v_gene: TRBV10-3
d_gene: .

CDR3aa: CASSFHGVSGTTSYGYTF
CDR3nt: TGTGCCAGCAGCTTTCATGGGGTTTCGGGAACTACGAGCTATGGCTACACCTTC
j_gene: TRBJ1-2
abundance: .
len: 18
v_gene: TRBV5-8
d_gene: .

CDR3aa: CASSQWLAADEQYF
CDR3nt: TGTGCCAGCAGCCAATGGCTAGCGGCGGACGAGCAGTACTTC
j_gene: TRBJ2-7
abundance: .
len: 14
v_gene: TRBV3-1/TRBV3-2
d_gene: TRBD2

CDR3aa: CASSLLGQGELFF
CDR3nt: TGTGCCAGCAGCTTATTGGGACAGGGAGAGCTGTTTTTT
j_gene: TRBJ2-2
abundance: .
len: 13
v_gene: TRBV7-3
d_gene: TRBD1

CDR3aa: CASSYKPSGANVLTF
CDR3nt: TGTGCCAGCAGTTACAAGCCCTCTGGGGCCAACGTCCTGACTTTC
j_gene: TRBJ2-6
abundance: .
len: 15
v_gene: TRBV6-5
d_gene: .

CDR3aa: CASRVGRGNTIYF
CDR3nt: TGCGCCAGCAGGGTAGGGAGAGGAAACACCATATATTTT
j_gene: TRBJ1-3
abundance: .
len: 13
v_gene: TRBV5-1
d_gene: .

CDR3aa: CASTPGAGANSGANVLTF
CDR3nt: TGTGCCAGCACCCCCGGGGCAGGGGCCAACTCTGGGGCCAACGTCCTGACTTTC
j_gene: TRBJ2-6
abundance: .
len: 18
v_gene: TRBV25-1
d_gene: .

CDR3aa: CARGDTELFF
CDR3nt: TGCGCCAGAGGGGACACTGAACTGTTTTTT
j_gene: TRBJ1-4
abundance: once
len: 10
v_gene: TRBV4-1
d_gene: .

CDR3aa: CASSANAAGNTIYF
CDR3nt: TGTGCCAGCAGCGCCAATGCGGCTGGAAACACCATATATTTT
j_gene: TRBJ1-3
abundance: .
len: 14
v_gene: TRBV14
d_gene: .

CDR3aa: CASSARLAETGELFF
CDR3nt: TGCGCCAGCAGCGCCCGACTAGCAGAGACCGGGGAGCTGTTTTTT
j_gene: TRBJ2-2
abundance: once
len: 15
v_gene: TRBV5-1
d_gene: TRBD2

CDR3aa: CASSDLGQSLRGTSQPQHF
CDR3nt: TGTGCCAGCAGTGATCTCGGACAGTCCCTCAGGGGGACCAGTCAGCCCCAGCATTTT
j_gene: TRBJ1-5
abundance: .
len: 19
v_gene: TRBV2
d_gene: TRBD1

CDR3aa: CASSESASGGYNEQFF
CDR3nt: TGTGCCAGCAGTGAGTCGGCTAGCGGGGGGTACAATGAGCAGTTCTTC
j_gene: TRBJ2-1
abundance: .
len: 16
v_gene: TRBV6-1
d_gene: TRBD2

CDR3aa: CAWCYREKAYNSPLHF
CDR3nt: TGTGCCTGGTGTTACAGGGAGAAAGCTTATAATTCACCCCTCCACTTT
j_gene: TRBJ1-6
abundance: .
len: 16
v_gene: TRBV30
d_gene: .

CDR3aa: CASSLLDRANYGYTF
CDR3nt: TGTGCCAGCAGCTTGTTAGACAGGGCCAACTATGGCTACACCTTC
j_gene: TRBJ1-2
abundance: .
len: 15
v_gene: TRBV5-6
d_gene: TRBD1

CDR3aa: CASSLWGQVLSGANVLTF
CDR3nt: TGTGCCAGCAGTTTATGGGGGCAAGTCCTCTCTGGGGCCAACGTCCTGACTTTC
j_gene: TRBJ2-6
abundance: .
len: 18
v_gene: TRBV27
d_gene: .

CDR3aa: CASSHPGQGPQYF
CDR3nt: TGCGCCAGCAGCCACCCCGGACAGGGCCCGCAGTATTTT
j_gene: TRBJ2-3
abundance: .
len: 13
v_gene: TRBV4-1
d_gene: TRBD1

CDR3aa: CASSLVGTASNSPLHF
CDR3nt: TGTGCCAGCAGCCTAGTCGGGACAGCAAGTAATTCACCCCTCCACTTT
j_gene: TRBJ1-6
abundance: .
len: 16
v_gene: TRBV7-6
d_gene: TRBD1

CDR3aa: CASSFTGGRSSGNTIYF
CDR3nt: TGTGCCAGCAGCTTTACAGGGGGCCGGAGCTCTGGAAACACCATATATTTT
j_gene: TRBJ1-3
abundance: .
len: 17
v_gene: TRBV5-6
d_gene: TRBD1

CDR3aa: CASSLPTAGGGGWTGELFF
CDR3nt: TGTGCCAGCAGCTTACCCACCGCTGGGGGCGGGGGATGGACCGGGGAGCTGTTTTTT
j_gene: TRBJ2-2
abundance: .
len: 19
v_gene: TRBV7-9
d_gene: .

CDR3aa: CASSLGVSGGSYEQYF
CDR3nt: TGTGCCAGCAGCTTGGGGGTTAGCGGGGGATCCTACGAGCAGTACTTC
j_gene: TRBJ2-7
abundance: .
len: 16
v_gene: TRBV5-4
d_gene: TRBD2

CDR3aa: CASSGGAGDRRSPLHF
CDR3nt: TGTGCCAGCAGCGGTGGGGCTGGGGACAGGCGCTCACCCCTCCACTTT
j_gene: TRBJ1-6
abundance: .
len: 16
v_gene: TRBV9
d_gene: TRBD1

CDR3aa: CASSLETGGRNEQFF
CDR3nt: TGTGCCAGCAGCTTAGAGACAGGGGGAAGGAATGAGCAGTTCTTC
j_gene: TRBJ2-1
abundance: .
len: 15
v_gene: TRBV7-6
d_gene: TRBD1

CDR3aa: CASSLSGSGAGANEQFF
CDR3nt: TGTGCCAGCAGCTTATCGGGCTCGGGTGCAGGGGCAAATGAGCAGTTCTTC
j_gene: TRBJ2-1
abundance: .
len: 17
v_gene: TRBV7-3
d_gene: .

CDR3aa: CASSYIGAMTDTQYF
CDR3nt: TGTGCCAGCAGCTACATTGGGGCGATGACAGATACGCAGTATTTT
j_gene: TRBJ2-3
abundance: .
len: 15
v_gene: TRBV5-5
d_gene: .